This TCR beta chain was found in a study of shared clonotypes between healthy human individuals. Per sorted-subset replicate PCR, input was 200 to 250 ng DNA, representing tens of thousands of T cell genomes. Here immunoSEQ multiplex PCR was the method, and the copy in TCRdb shows in-frame clones only, minus some. The sample has over a million clones, approximately 96% seen once. A remark on this clone: Its antigen is not known. Other DNA sequences within the sample encode an identical CDR3.

The CDR3 has 12 amino acids. Trimming pared 0 bases from V and 8 bases from J, leaving 9 bases between. Germline V gene lookup returns CDR1 SGDLS and CDR2 YYNGEE. General study results and limits: Some naive CD4 clonotypes, roughly 5%, turned up in common across a few donors.

The chain employs TRBV9 and TRBJ2-7; the D is unclear. This TCR came from a young man in good health. Input material: naive CD4+ T cells sorted from blood. Subset defined: CD45RA+ positively selected. The CDR3 DNA reads as TGTGCCAGCAGCGTAGGATCCGGCCAGCAGTACTTC. Protein product: CASSVGSGQQYF.